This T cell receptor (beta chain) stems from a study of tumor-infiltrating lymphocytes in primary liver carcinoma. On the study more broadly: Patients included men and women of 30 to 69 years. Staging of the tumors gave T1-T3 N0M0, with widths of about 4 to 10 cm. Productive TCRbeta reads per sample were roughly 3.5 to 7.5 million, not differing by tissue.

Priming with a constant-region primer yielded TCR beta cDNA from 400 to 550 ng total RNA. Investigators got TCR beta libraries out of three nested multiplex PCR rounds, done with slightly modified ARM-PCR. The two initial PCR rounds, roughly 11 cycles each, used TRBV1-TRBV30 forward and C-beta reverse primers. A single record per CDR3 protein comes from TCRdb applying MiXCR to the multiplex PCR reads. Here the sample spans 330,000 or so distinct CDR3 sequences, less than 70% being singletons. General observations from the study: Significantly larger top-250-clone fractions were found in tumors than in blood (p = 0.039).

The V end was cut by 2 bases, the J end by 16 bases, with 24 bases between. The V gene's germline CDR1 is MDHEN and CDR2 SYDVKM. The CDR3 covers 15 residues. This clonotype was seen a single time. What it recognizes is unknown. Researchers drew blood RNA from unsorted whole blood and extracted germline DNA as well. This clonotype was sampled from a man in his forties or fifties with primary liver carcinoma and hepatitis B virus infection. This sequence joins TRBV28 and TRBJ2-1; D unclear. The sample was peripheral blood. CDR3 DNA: TGTGCCAGCAGTTTAGAGCCGGGCTCCTACAATGATCATTTCTTC. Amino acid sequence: CASSLEPGSYNDHFF.